Following are 9 T cell receptor beta chains from one sample sequenced in a study of early T cells in non-severe SARS-CoV-2 infection. Each CDR3 protein gets one entry after TCRdb re-called the 5' RACE reads with MiXCR. The sample lists 75,000 to 80,000 distinct CDR3 sequences, about 11% occurring once. The source material was whole blood, sampled at baseline. The receptor set was obtained from an adult who was a healthcare worker with PCR-confirmed SARS-CoV-2 infection or an uninfected control (not recorded which).

This clonotype was detected a few times. The chain joins TRBV7-2 to TRBJ1-6; TRBD1 aligns across 10 bases. V shed 8 bases, J shed 9 bases, and the junction held 4 bases outside the gene matches. The CDR3 extends over 13 amino acids. Germline loops: CDR1 SGHTA, CDR2 FQGNSA. The CDR3 reads CASGQGVFSPLHF. CDR3 in DNA: TGTGCCAGCGGACAGGGGGTTTTTTCACCCCTCCACTTT.

This clonotype was found a few times. The V and J genes are TRBV27 and TRBJ2-5; the D gene is possibly TRBD2 (7 bases). Germline V gives CDR1 MNHEY, CDR2 SMNVEV (reference sequence). The CDR3 sequence is 14 residues long. V was trimmed by 6 bases and J by 1 base, leaving 12 bases between them. This CDR3 reads CASRAGGLQETQYF. The CDR3 bases are TGTGCCAGCAGGGCCGGGGGGCTCCAAGAGACCCAGTACTTC.

This clonotype was found many times. The gene calls are TRBV20-1 and TRBJ1-2, with 8 bases aligning to TRBD1. CDR3 length: 14 residues. The V gene end was trimmed by 6 bases and the J gene end by 5 bases; junction bases not matched to a gene: 11. Per the germline V gene, CDR1 is DFQATT and CDR2 is SNEGSKA (reference sequence). DNA of the CDR3: TGCAGTGCCTTAGGACAGGGTCGCGTATATGGCTACACCTTC. Its translation is CSALGQGRVYGYTF.

This clonotype was recorded a few times. The chain employs TRBV7-9 and TRBJ1-1; D unclear. This CDR3 spans 13 amino acids. Looked up from germline, CDR1 is SEHNR and CDR2 is FQNEAQ (reference sequence). Trimming stripped 6 bases from V and 7 bases from J, with 15 bases between. DNA for the CDR3: TGTGCCAGCAGTCTCCTTTCTGAAAGTGAAGCTTTCTTT. Translation: CASSLLSESEAFF.

At least ten counts were recorded for this clonotype. The rearrangement joins TRBV5-5 to TRBJ1-6; 7 bases map to TRBD1. Germline-derived CDR1 and CDR2 are SGHKS and YYEKEE (reference sequence). The V segment lost 5 bases and the J segment 8 bases; nucleotides outside the gene matches: 16. The CDR3 runs to 17 residues. CDR3 nucleotide sequence: TGTGCCAGCAGTCCTGGCCTTTCAGGGGGTGTAGATTCACCCCTCCACTTT. Translating gives CASSPGLSGGVDSPLHF.

The sample holds many counts of this clonotype. The CDR3 bases are TGTGCCAGCACCTCCTCCTTTAACTATGGCTACACCTTC. This encodes CASTSSFNYGYTF. The V and J genes are TRBV7-2 and TRBJ1-2; D remains unclear. Between the trimmed V and J ends, which lost 7 bases and 1 base, there was a span of 10 bases. Germline CDR1 SGHTA, CDR2 FQGNSA. The CDR3 loop spans 13 amino acids.

This clonotype was recorded at least ten times. The chain is built from TRBV12-3 or TRBV12-4 and TRBJ2-5; possible D gene TRBD2, 6 bases. The ends were cut back, 2 bases at V and 5 bases at J, with 9 bases in the middle. CDR3 length: 13 amino acids. The CDR3 bases are TGTGCCAGCAGTTTACTAGCGATGGAGACCCAGTACTTC. As protein: CASSLLAMETQYF.

This clonotype was observed a handful of times. The V and J genes are TRBV29-1 and TRBJ1-1; 8 nucleotides agree with TRBD1. The CDR3 spans 11 residues. V lost 6 bases, J lost 10 bases, and 7 bases stayed unmatched. The germline gives CDR1 SQVTM, CDR2 ANQGSEA. The CDR3 DNA sequence: TGCAGCGTCCCGGGACAGGCAACAGCTTTCTTT. Translation gives CSVPGQATAFF.

This clonotype came up many times. The rearrangement uses TRBV28 and TRBJ1-3, with unresolved D. Looked up from germline, CDR1 is MDHEN and CDR2 is SYDVKM. Trimming shortened V by 1 base and J by 0 bases, and 13 bases separated the two germline ends. The CDR3 extends over 17 amino acids. The CDR3 nucleotides are TGTGCCAGCAGTTTATCGCCCGATTTAACCTCTGGAAACACCATATATTTT. Amino acids: CASSLSPDLTSGNTIYF.